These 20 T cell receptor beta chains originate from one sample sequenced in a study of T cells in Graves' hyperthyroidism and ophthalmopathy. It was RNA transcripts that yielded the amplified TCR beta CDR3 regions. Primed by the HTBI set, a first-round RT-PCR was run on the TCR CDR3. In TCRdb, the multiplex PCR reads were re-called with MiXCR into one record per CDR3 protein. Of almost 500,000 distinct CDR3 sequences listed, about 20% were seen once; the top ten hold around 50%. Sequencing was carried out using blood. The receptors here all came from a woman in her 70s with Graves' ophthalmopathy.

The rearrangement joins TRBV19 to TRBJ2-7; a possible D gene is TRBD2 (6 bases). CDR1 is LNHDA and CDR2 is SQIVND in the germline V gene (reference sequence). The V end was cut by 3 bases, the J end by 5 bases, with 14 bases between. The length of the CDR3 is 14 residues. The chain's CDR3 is CASSIIGGSDEQYF. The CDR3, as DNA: TGTGCCAGTAGTATTATAGGAGGGTCCGACGAGCAGTACTTC.

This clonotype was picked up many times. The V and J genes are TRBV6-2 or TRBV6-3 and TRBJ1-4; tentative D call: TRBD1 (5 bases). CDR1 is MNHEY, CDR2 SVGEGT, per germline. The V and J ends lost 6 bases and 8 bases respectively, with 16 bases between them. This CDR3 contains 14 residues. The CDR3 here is CASRAVRGKEKLFF. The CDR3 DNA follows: TGTGCCAGCAGAGCGGTCCGGGGGAAGGAAAAACTGTTTTTT.

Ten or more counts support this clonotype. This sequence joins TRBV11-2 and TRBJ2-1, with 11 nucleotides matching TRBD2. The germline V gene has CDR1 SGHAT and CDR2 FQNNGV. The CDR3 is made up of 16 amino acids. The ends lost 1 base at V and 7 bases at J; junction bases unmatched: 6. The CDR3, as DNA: TGTGCCAGCAGCTTAGTGGTAGCGGGAGGGCGGAATGAGCAGTTCTTC. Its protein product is CASSLVVAGGRNEQFF.

CDR3 protein: CASTLDRAGYEQYF. DNA for the CDR3: TGTGCCAGCACCCTGGACAGGGCGGGATACGAGCAGTACTTC. This chain uses TRBV27 with TRBJ2-7; 8 nucleotides agree with TRBD1. J gave up 4 bases and V 7 bases, and 9 bases lay outside the gene matches. The CDR3 is 14 amino acids. Germline V CDR1 and CDR2: MNHEY, SMNVEV (reference sequence).

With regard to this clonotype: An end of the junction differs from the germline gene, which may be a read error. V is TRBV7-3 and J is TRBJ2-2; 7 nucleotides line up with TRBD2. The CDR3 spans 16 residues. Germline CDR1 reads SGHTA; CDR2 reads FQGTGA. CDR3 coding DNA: TGTGCCAGCAGCACAGAGCTAGCGGCTGGGACCGGGGAGCCGTTTTTT. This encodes CASSTELAAGTGEPFF. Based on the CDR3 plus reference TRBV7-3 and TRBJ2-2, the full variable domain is GAGVSQTPSNKVTEKGKYVELRCDPISGHTALYWYRQSLGQGPEFLIYFQGTGAADDSGLPNDRFFAVRPEGSVSTLKIQRTERGDSAVYLCASSTELAAGTGEPFFGEGSRLTVL.

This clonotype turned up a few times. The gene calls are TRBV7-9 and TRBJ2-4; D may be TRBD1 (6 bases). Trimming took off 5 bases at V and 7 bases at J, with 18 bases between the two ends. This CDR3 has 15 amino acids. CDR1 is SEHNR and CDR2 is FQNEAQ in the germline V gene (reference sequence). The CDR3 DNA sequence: TGTGCCAGCAGCCCCACAGGGTCTCCTGGGAACATTCAGTACTTC. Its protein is CASSPTGSPGNIQYF.

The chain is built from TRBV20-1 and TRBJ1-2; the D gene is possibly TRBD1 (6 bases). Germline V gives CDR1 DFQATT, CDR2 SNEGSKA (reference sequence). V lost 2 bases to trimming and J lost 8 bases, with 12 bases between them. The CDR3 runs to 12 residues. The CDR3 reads CSARLGGTGYTF. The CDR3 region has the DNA TGCAGTGCTAGACTAGGGGGAACCGGCTACACCTTC.

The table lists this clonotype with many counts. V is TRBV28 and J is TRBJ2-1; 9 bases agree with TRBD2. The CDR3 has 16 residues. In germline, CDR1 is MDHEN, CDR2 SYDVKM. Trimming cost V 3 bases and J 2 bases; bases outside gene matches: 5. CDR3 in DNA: TGTGCCAGCAGTTTGGGACTAGCCGAAGCCTACAATGAGCAGTTCTTC. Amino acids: CASSLGLAEAYNEQFF.

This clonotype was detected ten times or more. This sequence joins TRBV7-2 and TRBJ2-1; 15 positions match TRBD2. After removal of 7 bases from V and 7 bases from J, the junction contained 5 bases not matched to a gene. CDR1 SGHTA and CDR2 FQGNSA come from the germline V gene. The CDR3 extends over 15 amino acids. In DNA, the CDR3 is TGTGCCAGCACTTCCGGGACTAGCGGGGGGAATGAGCAGTTCTTC. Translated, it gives CASTSGTSGGNEQFF.

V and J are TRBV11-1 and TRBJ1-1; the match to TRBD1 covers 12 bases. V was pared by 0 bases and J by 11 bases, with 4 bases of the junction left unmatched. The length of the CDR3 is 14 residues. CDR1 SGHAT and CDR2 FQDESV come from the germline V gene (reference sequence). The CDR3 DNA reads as TGTGCCAGCAGCTTAGCCGGGACAGGGGGCTCGGCTTTCTTT. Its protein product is CASSLAGTGGSAFF.

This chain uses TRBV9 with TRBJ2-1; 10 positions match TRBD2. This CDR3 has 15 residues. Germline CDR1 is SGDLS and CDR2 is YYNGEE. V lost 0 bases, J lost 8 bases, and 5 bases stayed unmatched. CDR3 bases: TGTGCCAGCAGCGTAGGGGCTAGCGGGAGCGATGAGCAGTTCTTC. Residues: CASSVGASGSDEQFF.

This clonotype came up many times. The CDR3 is CASSSRTGGRWAEAFF. The CDR3 DNA is TGTGCCAGCAGTAGTAGGACAGGGGGTCGGTGGGCTGAAGCTTTCTTT. The V gene is TRBV2, the J gene TRBJ1-1, with TRBD1 matching over 10 bases. The length of the CDR3 is 16 residues. The germline V gene has CDR1 SNHLY and CDR2 FYNNEI. J was trimmed by 6 bases and V by 5 bases; bases with no gene match: 12. Variable domain in full (rest from reference TRBV2 and TRBJ1-1): EPEVTQTPSHQVTQMGQEVILRCVPISNHLYFYWYRQILGQKVEFLVSFYNNEISEKSEIFDDQFSVERPDGSNFTLKIRSTKLEDSAMYFCASSSRTGGRWAEAFFGQGTRLTVV.

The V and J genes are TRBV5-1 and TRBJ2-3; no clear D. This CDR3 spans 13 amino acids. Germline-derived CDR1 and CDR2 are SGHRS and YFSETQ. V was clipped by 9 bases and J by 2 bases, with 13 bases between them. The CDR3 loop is CATYDTITDTQYF. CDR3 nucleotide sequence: TGCGCCACCTATGACACTATCACAGATACGCAGTATTTT.

The CDR3 reads CASSLFGTTGDYGYTF. CDR3 sequence (DNA): TGCGCCAGCAGCTTGTTTGGTACGACAGGGGATTATGGCTACACCTTC. The gene calls are TRBV5-1 and TRBJ1-2; 8 bases line up with TRBD1. CDR1 is SGHRS, CDR2 YFSETQ, per germline. The CDR3 length is 16 residues. Germline trimming cut 1 base from V and 5 bases from J; bases unmatched to any gene: 10.

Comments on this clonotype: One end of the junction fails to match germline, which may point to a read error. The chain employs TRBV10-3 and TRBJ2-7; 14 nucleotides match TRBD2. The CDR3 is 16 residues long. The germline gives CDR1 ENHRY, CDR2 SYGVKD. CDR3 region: CASSAGTSGRPYEQYF. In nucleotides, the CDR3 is TGTGCCAGCAGTGCCGGGACTAGCGGGAGACCCTACGAGCAGTACTTC.

The CDR3: CASSPGTGLWEKLFF. CDR3 bases: TGTGCCAGCAGCCCCGGGACAGGGTTGTGGGAAAAACTGTTTTTT. The chain has TRBV27 and TRBJ1-4; 9 bases line up with TRBD1. The germline V gene encodes CDR1 MNHEY and CDR2 SMNVEV (reference sequence). There are 15 residues in the CDR3. V was pared by 6 bases and J by 8 bases, with 10 bases of the junction left unmatched.

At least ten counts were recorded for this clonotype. CDR3 in amino acids: CASSPQRLEAFF. Here the CDR3 DNA reads TGTGCCAGCTCACCACAACGCCTCGAAGCTTTCTTT. The rearrangement uses TRBV18 and TRBJ1-1; no firm D call. Germline V gene sequence: CDR1 KGHSH, CDR2 LQKENI. The CDR3 runs 12 residues. Trimming removed 1 base from V and 8 bases from J, with 8 bases in between.

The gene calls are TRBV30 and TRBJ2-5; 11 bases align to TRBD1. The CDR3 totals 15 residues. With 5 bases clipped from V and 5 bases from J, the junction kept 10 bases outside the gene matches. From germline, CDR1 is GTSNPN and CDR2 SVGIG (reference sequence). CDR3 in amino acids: CAWGPGTGGGETQYF. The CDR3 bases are TGTGCCTGGGGCCCCGGGACAGGGGGTGGGGAGACCCAGTACTTC.

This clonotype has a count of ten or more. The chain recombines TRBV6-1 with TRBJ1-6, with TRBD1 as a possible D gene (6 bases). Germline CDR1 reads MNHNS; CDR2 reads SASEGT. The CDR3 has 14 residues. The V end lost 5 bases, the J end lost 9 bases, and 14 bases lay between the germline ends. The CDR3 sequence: CASSSTLGASPLHF. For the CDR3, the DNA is TGTGCCAGCAGTTCGACCCTGGGGGCTTCACCCCTCCACTTT.

The CDR3 here is CASTGGHSGANVLTF. As DNA, the CDR3 is TGTGCCAGCACTGGAGGGCACTCTGGGGCCAACGTCCTGACTTTC. The chain links TRBV6-1 to TRBJ2-6; tentative D call: TRBD2 (6 bases). V dropped 7 bases and J dropped 0 bases, with 10 bases sitting between them. The CDR3 has 15 amino acids. Germline lookup yields CDR1 MNHNS and CDR2 SASEGT.